This TCR beta chain is from a study of blood T cells in healthy people across ages. Study results and limitations: Across samples, TCR beta diversity tracked strongly with naive T cell percentage.

CDR1 and CDR2 from the germline V gene are MNHEY and SMNVEV (reference sequence). The CDR3 contains 13 residues. For the second PCR, which ran for roughly 7 to 11 cycles, a sample-barcoded 5' primer and a J-beta primer mix were used. Every single cDNA molecule received a tag from a template-switch adaptor with 12 random nucleotides. TCRdb itself ran the 5' RACE reads through MiXCR, one entry per CDR3 protein. The sample lists over 600,000 distinct CDR3 sequences, roughly three fifths occurring once. For this clonotype: Its target is unknown. One end of the junction fails to match germline, which may point to a read error.

This receptor was identified in a man aged 40-50 years in good health. The genes are TRBV27 and TRBJ2-3; D unclear. Sequences were obtained from blood. CDR3 in amino acids: CASRFLLGDTQYF. For the CDR3, the DNA is TGTGCCAGCCGTTTTTTGCTGGGAGATACGCAGTATTTT.